What follows is one T cell receptor beta chain and its context. In the study's own analysis: Amplified reference gene primers provided the basis for estimating nucleated cell counts. Some clones are missing from TCRdb's copy, which holds only in-frame ones; the method was immunoSEQ multiplex PCR. V and J calls and clone size are copied from that table; D and trimming were computed from the DNA. In the table there are around 200,000 clones, approximately 87% of which are singletons. This record belongs to a study of blood T cell repertoires in COVID-19. The overall study: Collection of acute and convalescent COVID-19 samples took place in the United States, Italy and Spain. T cells, B-cell-depleted T cells, or PBMCs supplied cDNA or gDNA.

The CDR3 totals 15 residues. From germline, CDR1 is SEHNR and CDR2 FQNEAQ (reference sequence). V was pared by 6 bases and J by 6 bases, with 11 bases of the junction left unmatched. This receptor was identified in a woman between 18 and 30 years old who had recovered from COVID-19. The sequenced sample was peripheral blood. J is TRBJ2-3 and V is TRBV7-9; 8 bases match TRBD1. The CDR3 region has the DNA TGTGCCAGCAGGGGGACAGGCCCACCCTCGGATACGCAGTATTTT. Protein sequence: CASRGTGPPSDTQYF.